One and the same sample provided the 21 T cell receptor beta chains below, sequenced in a study of lymphopenia after photon versus proton radiotherapy (dated 2019 in TCRdb). Library preparation used the immunoSEQ multiplex PCR assay. Sourced from immuneACCESS, this table was stored by TCRdb with only in-frame sequences that have V and J called. A share of the clones is absent; for the studies checked, an unresolved V gene accounts for under half, and the remainder has no known explanation. Counted in this sample were some 41,000 clones; over 65% of them appeared once. Approximately 2.9% of the sample is in the top ten clones. The specimen comprised peripheral blood, sampled from a patient treated with photon-based radiotherapy. The receptor source for this set is a man between 45 and 60 years old with gastric cancer.

This clone was seen once. The V call is TRBV5-1, the J call TRBJ2-1; D gene ambiguous. The germline V gene encodes CDR1 SGHRS and CDR2 YFSETQ. Trimming removed 0 bases at V and 0 bases at J, with 4 bases between. This CDR3 region has 14 residues. The CDR3 nucleotides read TGCGCCAGCAGCTTGGCCACCTCCTACAATGAGCAGTTCTTC. It translates to CASSLATSYNEQFF.

The CDR3 loop reads CASRASGAREQYF. Written as DNA, the CDR3 is TGTGCCAGCAGGGCTAGCGGGGCGCGCGAGCAGTACTTC. The chain uses TRBV2 and TRBJ2-7; 9 positions agree with TRBD2. The CDR3 extends over 13 amino acids. Germline V gene data show CDR1 as SNHLY and CDR2 as FYNNEI. J gave up 6 bases and V 6 bases, and 6 bases lay outside the gene matches.

The V call is TRBV28, the J call TRBJ1-4; D unresolved. The CDR3 has 14 amino acids. Germline loops: CDR1 MDHEN, CDR2 SYDVKM. V lost 2 bases and J 1 base, leaving 5 bases between the germline ends. The CDR3: CASSLRRTNEKLFF. DNA for the CDR3: TGTGCCAGCAGTTTACGGAGAACTAATGAAAAACTGTTTTTT.

The V gene is TRBV4-3, the J gene TRBJ1-1; unclear D gene. V was cut by 0 bases and J by 6 bases, with 11 bases left in between. There are 14 residues in the CDR3. Germline V gene data show CDR1 as LGHNA and CDR2 as YSLEER. The CDR3 region is CASSQDGGGPEAFF. In nucleotides, the CDR3 is TGCGCCAGCAGCCAAGACGGCGGAGGACCTGAAGCTTTCTTT.

The chain has TRBV10-3 and TRBJ1-5, with TRBD1 matching 9 bases. The CDR3 consists of 14 residues. Germline V gene sequence: CDR1 ENHRY, CDR2 SYGVKD. With V trimmed by 6 bases and J by 5 bases, 5 bases remained unmatched. CDR3 protein: CAISEGQGYQPQHF. The CDR3 DNA sequence: TGTGCCATCAGCGAGGGACAGGGTTATCAGCCCCAGCATTTT.

The chain is built from TRBV4-3 and TRBJ2-2; 8 positions match TRBD1. J lost 1 base, V lost 2 bases, and 15 bases had no gene match. This CDR3 region has 20 residues. Germline V gives CDR1 LGHNA, CDR2 YSLEER. This chain's CDR3 is CASSQHNNPSGGWNTGELFF. The CDR3 DNA is TGCGCCAGCAGCCAACATAACAATCCGTCAGGGGGCTGGAACACCGGGGAGCTGTTTTTT.

The rearrangement uses TRBV14 and TRBJ2-1; tentatively, D is TRBD2 (6 bases). Germline lookup yields CDR1 SGHDN and CDR2 FVKESK. The V end lost 3 bases, the J end lost 4 bases, and 10 bases lay between the germline ends. This CDR3 has 14 amino acids. CDR3 nucleotides: TGTGCCAGCAGCCAGGCTAGCGTTTACAATGAGCAGTTCTTC. This codes for CASSQASVYNEQFF.

The chain couples TRBV14 to TRBJ2-2, with D possibly being TRBD2 (6 bases). Deletions cut 0 bases from V and 1 base from J, with 12 bases between. Germline V lookup: CDR1 SGHDN, CDR2 FVKESK. This CDR3 is 17 amino acids long. CDR3 sequence: CASSQDMGEVNTGELFF. CDR3 DNA sequence: TGTGCCAGCAGCCAAGATATGGGGGAGGTGAACACCGGGGAGCTGTTTTTT.

This chain uses TRBV6-1 with TRBJ2-3, with D unclear. V was pared by 0 bases and J by 0 bases, with 4 bases between. Germline V gene lookup returns CDR1 MNHNS and CDR2 SASEGT. The CDR3 is 14 residues long. The CDR3 region is CASSEAGSTDTQYF. As DNA, the CDR3 is TGTGCCAGCAGTGAAGCGGGAAGCACAGATACGCAGTATTTT.

V and J are TRBV2 and TRBJ1-4; no definite D call. Germline CDR1 is SNHLY and CDR2 is FYNNEI. Trimming cost V 6 bases and J 3 bases, with 14 bases left between them. This CDR3 has 15 amino acids. CDR3 sequence (DNA): TGTGCCAGCAGCCCTGACGGAGCCCCTAATGAAAAACTGTTTTTT. Its translation is CASSPDGAPNEKLFF.

V usage is TRBV4-1 and J usage is TRBJ1-2; no definite D call. The CDR3 runs 15 residues. V was clipped by 0 bases and J by 4 bases, with 12 bases between them. Germline loops: CDR1 MGHRA, CDR2 YSYEKL. The CDR3 is CASSQEVRFVYGYTF. The CDR3 DNA follows: TGCGCCAGCAGCCAAGAGGTTCGGTTTGTCTATGGCTACACCTTC.

The rearrangement uses TRBV27 and TRBJ2-3, with 11 positions matching TRBD2. The J segment lost 4 bases and the V segment lost 0 bases, leaving 0 bases of the junction unmatched. Germline V gene data show CDR1 as MNHEY and CDR2 as SMNVEV (reference sequence). This CDR3 has 15 amino acids. DNA of the CDR3: TGTGCCAGCAGTTTATCACTAGCGGGAGCAGATACGCAGTATTTT. Amino acid sequence: CASSLSLAGADTQYF.

V and J are TRBV7-3 and TRBJ2-7; no definite D call. The germline V gene has CDR1 SGHTA and CDR2 FQGTGA. Trimming stripped 5 bases from V and 3 bases from J, with 14 bases between. The CDR3 has 14 amino acids. The CDR3 sequence: CASSILGRNYEQYF. DNA of the CDR3: TGTGCCAGCAGCATCCTCGGACGGAACTACGAGCAGTACTTC.

As concerns this clone: Other DNA sequences in the same sample also yield this CDR3. The DNA of the CDR3 is TGTGCCTGGAGTGGGACTTATGGCTACACCTTC. Translation: CAWSGTYGYTF. The chain recombines TRBV30 with TRBJ1-2; D not resolved. Germline V gene sequence: CDR1 GTSNPN, CDR2 SVGIG (reference sequence). The CDR3 is 11 residues long. V lost 1 base and J 5 bases, leaving 5 bases between the germline ends.

The chain is built from TRBV4-3 and TRBJ2-1; 9 bases map to TRBD2. The junction had 8 bases not matched to a gene; V was cut back by 5 bases and J by 3 bases. The germline V gene encodes CDR1 LGHNA and CDR2 YSLEER. The CDR3 is 16 amino acids. This CDR3 is CASSDLAGDFYNEQFF. DNA for the CDR3: TGCGCCAGCAGCGACTTAGCGGGAGATTTCTACAATGAGCAGTTCTTC.

The V and J genes are TRBV27 and TRBJ2-5, with 14 bases fitting TRBD2. Germline CDR1 is MNHEY and CDR2 is SMNVEV (reference sequence). This CDR3 region has 19 residues. J gave up 3 bases and V 2 bases, and 11 bases lay outside the gene matches. This CDR3 is CASSLQGLAGAPGEETQYF. The CDR3 DNA reads as TGTGCCAGCAGTTTACAGGGACTAGCGGGAGCCCCGGGAGAAGAGACCCAGTACTTC.

The chain joins TRBV19 to TRBJ2-5; 12 bases fit TRBD2. CDR1 LNHDA and CDR2 SQIVND come from the germline V gene (reference sequence). The junction had 4 bases not matched to a gene; V was cut back by 6 bases and J by 5 bases. The CDR3 loop spans 14 amino acids. CDR3 in DNA: TGTGCCAGTAGGCTAGCGGGAGGGCCGGAGACCCAGTACTTC. It specifies CASRLAGGPETQYF.

The V call is TRBV5-6, the J call TRBJ2-7, with 7 bases identical to TRBD2. V shed 8 bases and J 3 bases; nucleotides not matched to a gene: 5. The CDR3 spans 12 residues. CDR1 SGHDT and CDR2 YYEEEE come from the germline V gene. CDR3 amino acids: CASSGGGYEQYF. CDR3 sequence (DNA): TGTGCCAGTTCCGGCGGGGGCTACGAGCAGTACTTC.

A remark on this clone: One end of the junction does not line up with germline, which may come from a read error. V and J are TRBV27 and TRBJ1-1; D is ambiguous. CDR3 length equals 18 residues. The V gene's germline CDR1 is MNHEY and CDR2 SMNVEV (reference sequence). The CDR3 protein is CASSPQSRTSALKTEAFF. CDR3 DNA sequence: TGTGCCAGCAGTCCCCAAAGCCGGACGTCCGCTTTGAAAACTGAAGCTTTCTTT.

The rearrangement joins TRBV27 to TRBJ2-3; 9 nucleotides line up with TRBD2. In germline, CDR1 is MNHEY, CDR2 SMNVEV (reference sequence). The V and J ends lost 2 bases and 1 base, in that order; junction bases with no gene match: 7. CDR3 length: 17 residues. The CDR3, as DNA: TGTGCCAGCAGTTTAAACGGCGGGAGGGCGGGCACAGATACGCAGTATTTT. Its translation is CASSLNGGRAGTDTQYF.

The rearrangement uses TRBV7-9 and TRBJ1-1; 7 nucleotides align to TRBD1. V trimming: 4 bases; J trimming: 2 bases; junction bases outside the gene matches: 10. Germline V gene sequence: CDR1 SEHNR, CDR2 FQNEAQ (reference sequence). The CDR3 is 16 residues long. DNA for the CDR3: TGTGCCAGCAGCTCGTCGGGACAGCGAGCAAACACTGAAGCTTTCTTT. Translating it yields CASSSSGQRANTEAFF.